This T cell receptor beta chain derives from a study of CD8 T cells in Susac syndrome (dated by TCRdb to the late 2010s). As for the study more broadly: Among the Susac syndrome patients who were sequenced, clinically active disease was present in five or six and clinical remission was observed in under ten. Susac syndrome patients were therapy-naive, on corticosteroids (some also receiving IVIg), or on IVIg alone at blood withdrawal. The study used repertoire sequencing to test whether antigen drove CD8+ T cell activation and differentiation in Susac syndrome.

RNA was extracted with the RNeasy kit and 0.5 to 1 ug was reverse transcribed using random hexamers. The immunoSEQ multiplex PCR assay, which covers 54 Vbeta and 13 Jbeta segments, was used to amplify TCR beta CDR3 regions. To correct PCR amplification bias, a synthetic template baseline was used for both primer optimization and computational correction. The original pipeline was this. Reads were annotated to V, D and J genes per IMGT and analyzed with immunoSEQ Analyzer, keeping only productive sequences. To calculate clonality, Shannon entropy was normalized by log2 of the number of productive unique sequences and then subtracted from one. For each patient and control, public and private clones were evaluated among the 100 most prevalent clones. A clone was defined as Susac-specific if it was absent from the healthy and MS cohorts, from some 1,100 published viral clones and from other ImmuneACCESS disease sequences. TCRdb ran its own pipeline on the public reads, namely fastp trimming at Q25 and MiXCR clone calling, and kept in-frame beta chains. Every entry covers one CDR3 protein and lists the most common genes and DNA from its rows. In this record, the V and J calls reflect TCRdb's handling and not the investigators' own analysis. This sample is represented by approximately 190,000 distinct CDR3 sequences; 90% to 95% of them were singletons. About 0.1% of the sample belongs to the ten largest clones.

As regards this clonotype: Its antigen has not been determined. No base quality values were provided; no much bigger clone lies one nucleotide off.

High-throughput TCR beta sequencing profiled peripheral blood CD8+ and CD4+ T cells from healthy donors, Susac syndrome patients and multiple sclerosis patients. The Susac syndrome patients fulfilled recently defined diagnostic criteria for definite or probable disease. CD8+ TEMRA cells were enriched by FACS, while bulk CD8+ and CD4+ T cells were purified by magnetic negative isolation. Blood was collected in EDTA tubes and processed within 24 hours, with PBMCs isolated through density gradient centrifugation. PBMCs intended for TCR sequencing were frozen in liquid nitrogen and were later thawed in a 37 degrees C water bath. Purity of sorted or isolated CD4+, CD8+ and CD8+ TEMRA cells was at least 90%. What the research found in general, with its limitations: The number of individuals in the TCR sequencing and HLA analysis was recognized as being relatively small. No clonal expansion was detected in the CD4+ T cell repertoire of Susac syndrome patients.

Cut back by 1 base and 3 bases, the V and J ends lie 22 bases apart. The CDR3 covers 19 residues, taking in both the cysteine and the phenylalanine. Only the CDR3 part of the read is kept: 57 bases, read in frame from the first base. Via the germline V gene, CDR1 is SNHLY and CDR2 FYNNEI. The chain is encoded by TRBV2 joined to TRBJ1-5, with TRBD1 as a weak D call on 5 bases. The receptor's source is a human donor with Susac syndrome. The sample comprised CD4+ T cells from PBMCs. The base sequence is TGTGCCAGCAGTGAAGAACGAAAGAAGGGACCGCAATCCAATCAGCCCCAGCATTTT. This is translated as CASSEERKKGPQSNQPQHF.